These 27 T cell receptor beta chains share one sample of origin, sequenced in a study of OX40 agonist ivuxolimab in advanced cancers. Data came from immunoSEQ multiplex PCR; TCRdb stores just in-frame clones and leaves some out. There are fewer than 100,000 clones in the sample; roughly 91% occur only once, and 0.3% to 0.4% lies in the top ten. The sample in question was CD4+ or CD8+ T cells sorted from blood, obtained in a trial of the OX40 agonist ivuxolimab. These receptors were collected from an adult with an advanced solid tumor such as melanoma, head and neck, liver or kidney cancer.

The chain uses TRBV6-5 and TRBJ2-2; no clear D. The CDR3 loop spans 13 amino acids. Germline values: CDR1 MNHEY, CDR2 SVGAGI. Trimming took 2 bases from V and 6 from J, leaving 7 bases between them. In DNA form, the CDR3 reads TGTGCCAGCAGTTACCTTAAGTCCGGGGAGCTGTTTTTT. Its protein is CASSYLKSGELFF.

The rearrangement uses TRBV4-3 and TRBJ2-2; 13 bases match TRBD2. The ends lost 4 bases at V and 5 bases at J; junction bases unmatched: 4. The CDR3 contains 16 residues. CDR1 LGHNA and CDR2 YSLEER come from the germline V gene. The CDR3, as DNA: TGCGCCAGCAGCCTAACTAGCGGGAGGGGGACCGGGGAGCTGTTTTTT. Residues: CASSLTSGRGTGELFF.

The chain has TRBV28 and TRBJ1-2, with TRBD1 identical over 8 bases. The CDR3 covers 15 residues. J gave up 4 bases and V 4 bases, and 8 bases lay outside the gene matches. CDR1 and CDR2 from the germline V gene are MDHEN and SYDVKM. The CDR3 here is CASSSPGTGGYGYTF. The CDR3 DNA is TGTGCCAGCAGTTCACCCGGGACAGGCGGCTATGGCTACACCTTC.

The chain recombines TRBV7-3 with TRBJ2-1; the D call may be TRBD1 or TRBD2 (6 bases each). V lost 1 base and J lost 10, with 20 bases in between. The length of the CDR3 is 16 residues. Per germline, CDR1 SGHTA and CDR2 FQGTGA. CDR3 loop: CASSLMSPGASHEQFF. In DNA, the CDR3 is TGTGCCAGCAGCTTAATGTCGCCGGGGGCATCACACGAGCAGTTCTTC.

The chain uses TRBV6-1 and TRBJ1-5; 9 positions match TRBD1. The CDR3 has 13 residues. Germline lookup yields CDR1 MNHNS and CDR2 SASEGT. The J segment lost 7 bases and the V segment lost 10 bases, leaving 8 bases of the junction unmatched. The CDR3 DNA reads TGTGCCACTACTACAGGGGGCTGGCAGCCCCAGCATTTT. Residues: CATTTGGWQPQHF.

CDR3 sequence: CASSLAGGSAGETQYF. Written as DNA, the CDR3 is TGCGCCAGCAGCTTGGCCGGCGGGAGTGCGGGAGAGACCCAGTACTTC. The chain carries TRBV5-1 and TRBJ2-5; 7 bases are shared with TRBD2. CDR3 length: 16 amino acids. J gave up 4 bases and V 0 bases, and 9 bases lay outside the gene matches. Germline V CDR1 and CDR2: SGHRS, YFSETQ. The complete variable domain, with remaining parts taken from reference TRBV5-1 and TRBJ2-5, reads KAGVTQTPRYLIKTRGQQVTLSCSPISGHRSVSWYQQTPGQGLQFLFEYFSETQRNKGNFPGRFSGRQFSNSRSEMNVSTLELGDSALYLCASSLAGGSAGETQYFGPGTRLLVL.

This clone came up a few times. This chain uses TRBV5-1 with TRBJ2-7; 14 nucleotides agree with TRBD2. The germline V gene encodes CDR1 SGHRS and CDR2 YFSETQ. J was trimmed by 5 bases and V by 5 bases; bases with no gene match: 3. The CDR3 has 14 residues. For the CDR3, the DNA is TGCGCCAGCAGACTGGGACTAGCGGGAGACGAGCAGTACTTC. Translating it yields CASRLGLAGDEQYF.

The chain couples TRBV10-3 to TRBJ2-7; 13 nucleotides align to TRBD2. This CDR3 spans 22 amino acids. CDR1 and CDR2 (germline): ENHRY, SYGVKD. V trimming: 6 bases; J trimming: 3 bases; junction bases outside the gene matches: 26. In DNA, the CDR3 is TGTGCCATCAGCCCGAACAGGGGCCGCGGGACTAGCGGGACGAATCGCATCTACGAGCAGTACTTC. Amino acids: CAISPNRGRGTSGTNRIYEQYF.

The chain employs TRBV2 and TRBJ2-2; 11 bases fit TRBD1. The CDR3 extends over 14 amino acids. The germline gives CDR1 SNHLY, CDR2 FYNNEI. V trimming: 6 bases; J trimming: 6 bases; junction bases outside the gene matches: 3. CDR3 sequence (DNA): TGTGCCAGCAGCGGACAGGGGGCGGCCGGGGAGCTGTTTTTT. Translating gives CASSGQGAAGELFF.

The chain links TRBV28 to TRBJ2-4; TRBD1 is a possible D gene (6 bases). CDR3 length: 14 residues. V was cut by 5 bases and J by 2 bases, with 10 bases left in between. CDR1 MDHEN and CDR2 SYDVKM come from the germline V gene. CDR3: CASSDRKSKNIQYF. CDR3 DNA: TGTGCCAGCAGTGACAGGAAATCCAAAAACATTCAGTACTTC.

The chain couples TRBV30 to TRBJ2-1, with TRBD2 matching 9 bases. This CDR3 spans 15 amino acids. Germline V gene data show CDR1 as GTSNPN and CDR2 as SVGIG (reference sequence). Losses at the gene ends were 0 bases for V and 6 bases for J; bases not matched to a gene: 6. The CDR3, as DNA: TGTGCCTGGAGTGTATTAGCGGGAGTGGGCAATGAGCAGTTCTTC. This gives the protein CAWSVLAGVGNEQFF.

The chain carries TRBV5-1 and TRBJ2-1, with 14 bases matching TRBD2. J lost 0 bases, V lost 4 bases, and 6 bases had no gene match. Germline CDR1 SGHRS, CDR2 YFSETQ. The CDR3 is 18 residues long. The CDR3 here is CASSGKGLAGDSYNEQFF. The CDR3 nucleotides read TGCGCCAGCAGCGGGAAGGGACTAGCGGGAGACTCCTACAATGAGCAGTTCTTC.

This clone appeared a few times. This chain uses TRBV10-3 with TRBJ1-2; D gene unclear. V shed 0 bases and J shed 4 bases, with 12 bases lying between them. Germline-derived CDR1 and CDR2 are ENHRY and SYGVKD. This CDR3 spans 15 amino acids. In DNA, the CDR3 is TGTGCCATCAGTGAGTCGGTCAGGCCTTCCTATGGCTACACCTTC. Protein product: CAISESVRPSYGYTF.

The chain is built from TRBV6-5 and TRBJ2-3, with D maybe TRBD2 (6 bases). CDR1 MNHEY and CDR2 SVGAGI come from the germline V gene. This CDR3 has 15 residues. V lost 0 bases to trimming and J lost 7 bases, with 14 bases between them. CDR3 in DNA: TGTGCCAGCAGTTACTCGGGACTCCGGGATAATACGCAGTATTTT. This gives the protein CASSYSGLRDNTQYF.

This clone was detected only once. This sequence joins TRBV5-6 and TRBJ2-1; TRBD1 matches at 7 bases. Trimming at V came to 4 bases and at J to 7 bases, leaving 11 bases not matched to a gene. The CDR3 length is 15 residues. Looked up from germline, CDR1 is SGHDT and CDR2 is YYEEEE. This CDR3 is CASSLGSIRGNEQFF. The CDR3 DNA sequence: TGTGCCAGCAGCCTAGGGTCCATCAGGGGGAATGAGCAGTTCTTC.

This clone was counted a few times. This chain links TRBV5-1 with TRBJ2-7; D is possibly TRBD1 (6 bases). Germline-derived CDR1 and CDR2 are SGHRS and YFSETQ. CDR3 length: 15 amino acids. V lost 4 bases, J lost 4 bases, and 18 bases lay in between. CDR3 amino acids: CASSPNYGTPYEQYF. The CDR3 bases are TGCGCCAGCAGCCCTAACTACGGGACACCTTACGAGCAGTACTTC.

This clone was detected only once. The rearrangement links TRBV5-4 to TRBJ2-7; tentative D call: TRBD2 (6 bases). The CDR3 sequence is 14 residues long. V was shortened by 4 bases and J by 2 bases, with 13 bases between the two germline ends. Germline V gives CDR1 SGHNT, CDR2 YYREEE (reference sequence). The CDR3, as DNA: TGTGCCAGCAGCAACGGGACTGCGGCCTACGAGCAGTACTTC. Its translation is CASSNGTAAYEQYF.

This rearrangement joins TRBV4-1 to TRBJ2-7; 9 nucleotides line up with TRBD2. The trim removed 1 base at V and 2 bases at J, leaving 6 bases unmatched. Germline loops: CDR1 MGHRA, CDR2 YSYEKL. This CDR3 region has 16 residues. CDR3 bases: TGCGCCAGCAGCCAAGGCCTAGCGGGGACCCCCTACGAGCAGTACTTC. Its protein product is CASSQGLAGTPYEQYF.

The V gene is TRBV9, the J gene TRBJ2-2; 12 bases align to TRBD2. V gave up 0 bases and J gave up 5 bases; unmatched junction bases: 11. Germline V gene data show CDR1 as SGDLS and CDR2 as YYNGEE. The CDR3 runs 19 residues. The CDR3 nucleotides read TGTGCCAGCAGCGTAGCTCGAGGGGGACTAGCGGGTCGTACCGGGGAGCTGTTTTTT. It translates to CASSVARGGLAGRTGELFF.

The rearrangement joins TRBV9 to TRBJ2-3; TRBD2 might be the D (6 bases). The CDR3 contains 13 residues. Germline CDR1 reads SGDLS; CDR2 reads YYNGEE. V lost 4 bases and J lost 6, with 12 bases in between. The CDR3: CASSISGTDTQYF. The CDR3 DNA sequence: TGTGCCAGCAGCATTAGCGGTACGGATACGCAGTATTTT.

The genes are TRBV11-2 and TRBJ2-1; 12 bases are shared with TRBD2. Germline V CDR1 and CDR2: SGHAT, FQNNGV. J lost 5 bases, V lost 5 bases, and 4 bases had no gene match. CDR3 length equals 15 residues. The CDR3 loop reads CASSTLAGGNNEQFF. In DNA, the CDR3 is TGTGCCAGCAGCACACTAGCGGGAGGCAACAATGAGCAGTTCTTC.

This chain uses TRBV11-2 with TRBJ2-2, with TRBD2 matching over 11 bases. This CDR3 has 16 amino acids. CDR1 SGHAT and CDR2 FQNNGV come from the germline V gene. With V trimmed by 8 bases and J by 6 bases, 11 bases remained unmatched. CDR3 amino acids: CASELAGVGGAGELFF. CDR3 nucleotide sequence: TGTGCCAGCGAACTAGCGGGAGTAGGGGGCGCCGGGGAGCTGTTTTTT.

The genes are TRBV29-1 and TRBJ2-7; D remains ambiguous. CDR1 and CDR2 from the germline V gene are SQVTM and ANQGSEA. The CDR3 runs 11 residues. V lost 7 bases and J 5 bases, leaving 12 bases between the germline ends. The CDR3 DNA is TGCAGCGCCGGGCGAAGGAACGAGCAGTACTTC. Amino acid sequence: CSAGRRNEQYF.

This chain links TRBV7-2 with TRBJ2-3; 7 bases align to TRBD1. V dropped 3 bases and J dropped 6; count of bases not matched to a gene: 0. Germline CDR1 is SGHTA and CDR2 is FQGNSA. The CDR3 is made up of 12 amino acids. CDR3 sequence: CASSFRGDTQYF. CDR3 in DNA: TGTGCCAGCAGCTTCAGGGGGGATACGCAGTATTTT.

V is TRBV7-9 and J is TRBJ2-2; D perhaps matches TRBD1 (5 bases). V shed 1 base and J shed 4 bases, with 7 bases lying between them. CDR1 is SEHNR, CDR2 FQNEAQ, per germline (reference sequence). The CDR3 consists of 14 residues. Here the CDR3 DNA reads TGTGCCAGCAGCTTAGGACAGAGCACCGGGGAGCTGTTTTTT. Translating it yields CASSLGQSTGELFF.

This chain links TRBV2 with TRBJ2-3; the match to TRBD2 covers 11 bases. The CDR3 runs 15 residues. Germline assignment: CDR1 SNHLY and CDR2 FYNNEI. V dropped 3 bases and J dropped 7; count of bases not matched to a gene: 6. The CDR3 DNA follows: TGTGCCAGCAGTGAGGGGACTAGCGGACCCTATACGCAGTATTTT. Translated: CASSEGTSGPYTQYF.

This clone was recorded once. V is TRBV4-1 and J is TRBJ2-1, with TRBD2 matching over 7 bases. The CDR3 has 16 amino acids. V was clipped by 6 bases and J by 7 bases; unmatched bases: 15. Germline V gives CDR1 MGHRA, CDR2 YSYEKL. The CDR3 here is CASRVQVAGAKNEQFF. The CDR3 region has the DNA TGCGCCAGCAGGGTTCAGGTGGCGGGAGCCAAGAATGAGCAGTTCTTC.